The 23 T cell receptor beta chains presented below share a single source sample, sequenced in a study of cytomegalovirus exposure and HLA in healthy donors. Use of 60 Vbeta and 13 Jbeta primers characterized the PCR. Repertoires were generated with immunoSEQ multiplex PCR, while TCRdb's copy carries only in-frame clones and drops some. The table lists fewer than 200,000 clones, around 81% of them singletons. Input material: PBMCs. The receptors derive from a woman aged 45 to 65 in good health and CMV-seronegative.

V gene TRBV6-1 combines with J gene TRBJ2-5; D is uncertain. Trimming shortened V by 5 bases and J by 4 bases, and 11 bases separated the two germline ends. Germline CDR1 MNHNS, CDR2 SASEGT. CDR3 size: 13 residues. The CDR3 loop reads CASSRNSGETQYF. For the CDR3, the DNA is TGTGCCAGCAGTCGAAATTCGGGAGAGACCCAGTACTTC.

J is TRBJ2-5 and V is TRBV5-1; 9 bases agree with TRBD1. The germline V gene has CDR1 SGHRS and CDR2 YFSETQ. This CDR3 spans 15 amino acids. V dropped 2 bases and J dropped 4; count of bases not matched to a gene: 6. CDR3 protein: CASSFELTGGETQYF. The CDR3 region has the DNA TGCGCCAGCAGCTTCGAACTGACAGGGGGAGAGACCCAGTACTTC.

In its sample, this clone was seen a few times. The chain is built from TRBV6-5 and TRBJ1-1, with unresolved D. The CDR3 has 11 residues. V was shortened by 9 bases and J by 6 bases, with 11 bases between the two germline ends. CDR1 is MNHEY, CDR2 SVGAGI, per germline. CDR3 protein: CASKRSAEAFF. The CDR3 DNA sequence: TGTGCCAGTAAAAGGAGTGCTGAAGCTTTCTTT.

The chain joins TRBV5-8 to TRBJ2-1, with 9 bases that match TRBD1. CDR1 and CDR2 (germline): SGHTS, YDEGEE. The junction had 6 bases not matched to a gene; V was cut back by 4 bases and J by 4 bases. CDR3 length: 15 amino acids. The CDR3 DNA is TGTGCCAGCAGCCCGGGACAGGGCCCTTACAATGAGCAGTTCTTC. Its translation is CASSPGQGPYNEQFF. Full variable domain (missing parts from reference TRBV5-8 and TRBJ2-1): EAGVTQSPTHLIKTRGQQATLRCSPISGHTSVYWYQQALGLGLQFLLWYDEGEERNRGNFPPRFSGRQFPNYSSELNVNALELEDSALYLCASSPGQGPYNEQFFGPGTRLTVL.

The gene calls are TRBV28 and TRBJ2-7, with TRBD2 matching 10 bases. The CDR3 covers 15 residues. The germline CDR1 and CDR2 sequences are MDHEN and SYDVKM. The V segment lost 3 bases and the J segment 2 bases; nucleotides outside the gene matches: 4. CDR3 amino acids: CASSLVLAGAYEQYF. The CDR3 bases are TGTGCCAGCAGTTTGGTTCTAGCGGGGGCCTACGAGCAGTACTTC.

This chain uses TRBV10-3 with TRBJ2-7, with a possible D match to TRBD2 (5 bases). This CDR3 comprises 12 residues. V was cut by 11 bases and J by 2 bases, with 13 bases left in between. The germline CDR1 and CDR2 sequences are ENHRY and SYGVKD. The CDR3 loop is CASGFSPYEQYF. The CDR3 DNA reads TGTGCCTCGGGGTTTTCCCCCTACGAGCAGTACTTC.

Only a few counts were recorded for this clone. The rearrangement joins TRBV5-1 to TRBJ1-2; tentatively, D is TRBD1 (5 bases). Germline lookup yields CDR1 SGHRS and CDR2 YFSETQ. V was clipped by 0 bases and J by 2 bases, with 11 bases between them. This CDR3 has 15 amino acids. In DNA, the CDR3 is TGCGCCAGCAGCTTGGGGCGGCAGGGAAACTATGGCTACACCTTC. Its translation is CASSLGRQGNYGYTF.

The chain combines TRBV18 with TRBJ1-2; 9 bases align to TRBD1. V gave up 5 bases and J gave up 4 bases; unmatched junction bases: 5. The CDR3 covers 14 residues. CDR1 is KGHSH and CDR2 is LQKENI in the germline V gene. This CDR3 is CASSSGTGPYGYTF. The CDR3 DNA reads as TGTGCCAGCTCATCCGGGACAGGGCCCTATGGCTACACCTTC.

The chain joins TRBV13 to TRBJ2-5; weak D call: TRBD1 (5 bases). The end of the DNA fits TRBJ2-7 better, so the J call may be wrong. The germline V gene encodes CDR1 PRHDT and CDR2 FYEKMQ (reference sequence). CDR3 size: 12 residues. CDR3 residues: CASSLPGFEQYF. The CDR3 coding sequence is TGTGCCAGCAGCTTACCAGGGTTCGAGCAGTACTTC.

CDR3 sequence: CASSRYLTGNYGYTF. CDR3 coding DNA: TGTGCCAGCAGTCGATATTTGACAGGGAACTATGGCTACACCTTC. This chain uses TRBV27 with TRBJ1-2; 7 nucleotides align to TRBD1. V was clipped by 5 bases and J by 2 bases; unmatched bases: 8. Germline V lookup: CDR1 MNHEY, CDR2 SMNVEV (reference sequence). The CDR3 sequence is 15 residues long.

The chain links TRBV27 to TRBJ2-7; D is possibly TRBD1 (6 bases). Trimming cost V 9 bases and J 1 base, with 19 bases left between them. This CDR3 contains 15 residues. Germline V gene lookup returns CDR1 MNHEY and CDR2 SMNVEV (reference sequence). The CDR3: CASPPEDSISYEQYF. The CDR3 region has the DNA TGTGCCAGTCCTCCGGAGGACAGTATATCCTACGAGCAGTACTTC.

This chain links TRBV7-2 with TRBJ2-7; possibly TRBD1 for D (6 bases). V lost 1 base and J lost 5, with 12 bases in between. This CDR3 has 14 residues. The V gene's germline CDR1 is SGHTA and CDR2 FQGNSA. The CDR3 is CASSLVWGPDEQYF. As DNA, the CDR3 is TGTGCCAGCAGCTTAGTGTGGGGGCCTGACGAGCAGTACTTC.

This clone has a handful of counts. The CDR3 DNA reads as TGTGCCAGCAGTGATCGAACGACAGGGAGAAGCACTGAAGCTTTCTTT. It yields the protein CASSDRTTGRSTEAFF. This chain joins TRBV25-1 and TRBJ1-1; 7 positions match TRBD1. Per the germline V gene, CDR1 is MGHDK and CDR2 is SYGVNS. CDR3 length: 16 residues. The ends lost 3 bases at V and 4 bases at J; junction bases unmatched: 11.

This chain connects TRBV18 to TRBJ2-1, with 8 bases identical to TRBD1. CDR3 size: 15 residues. V dropped 4 bases and J dropped 5; count of bases not matched to a gene: 7. Germline V lookup: CDR1 KGHSH, CDR2 LQKENI. The CDR3 sequence is CASSLGTGGNNEQFF. CDR3 in DNA: TGTGCCAGCTCACTCGGGACAGGAGGGAACAATGAGCAGTTCTTC.

V is TRBV6-4 and J is TRBJ2-2, with TRBD2 matching 9 bases. CDR1 and CDR2 (germline): MRHNA, SNTAGT. J was trimmed by 4 bases and V by 7 bases; bases with no gene match: 4. The CDR3 totals 14 residues. The CDR3 is CASKSSGSTGELFF. CDR3 DNA: TGTGCCAGCAAGAGTAGCGGGAGCACCGGGGAGCTGTTTTTT.

This clone was counted only a few times. The chain links TRBV6-1 to TRBJ2-5, with TRBD2 identical over 12 bases. The DNA end is a closer match to TRBJ2-7, so the J assignment may be wrong. Germline values: CDR1 MNHNS, CDR2 SASEGT. The CDR3 loop spans 15 amino acids. For the CDR3, the DNA is TGTGCCAGCAGCGGACTAGCGGGACGCGGCTACGAGCAGTACTTC. Amino acid sequence: CASSGLAGRGYEQYF.

This clone was seen just once. This rearrangement joins TRBV6-5 to TRBJ1-2; the D gene is possibly TRBD1 (6 bases). The germline CDR1 and CDR2 sequences are MNHEY and SVGAGI. Trimming shortened V by 6 bases and J by 1 base, and 12 bases separated the two germline ends. There are 14 residues in the CDR3. Here the CDR3 reads CASSPVGGNYGYTF. The CDR3 region has the DNA TGTGCCAGCAGCCCAGTAGGGGGTAACTATGGCTACACCTTC.

V is TRBV7-2 and J is TRBJ1-1, with TRBD1 matching over 10 bases. This CDR3 has 16 amino acids. V was clipped by 5 bases and J by 4 bases; unmatched bases: 10. Germline assignment: CDR1 SGHTA and CDR2 FQGNSA. CDR3 in amino acids: CASSPTDRGQFTEAFF. The CDR3 coding sequence is TGTGCCAGCAGCCCCACCGACAGGGGGCAGTTCACTGAAGCTTTCTTT.

This chain joins TRBV5-6 and TRBJ2-2; 12 nucleotides line up with TRBD2. CDR3 length equals 19 residues. V dropped 2 bases and J dropped 1; count of bases not matched to a gene: 9. Germline CDR1 is SGHDT and CDR2 is YYEEEE. CDR3 residues: CASSLRTSGVNWNTGELFF. The CDR3 DNA is TGTGCCAGCAGCTTACGGACTAGCGGGGTCAATTGGAACACCGGGGAGCTGTTTTTT.

The gene calls are TRBV11-2 and TRBJ1-1, with D possibly being TRBD1 (5 bases). Trimming took 1 base from V and 4 from J, leaving 13 bases between them. Germline CDR1 and CDR2: SGHAT and FQNNGV. There are 15 residues in the CDR3. Here the CDR3 reads CASSLVGGVGTEAFF. Here the CDR3 DNA reads TGTGCCAGCAGCTTAGTTGGGGGGGTCGGCACTGAAGCTTTCTTT.

This chain links TRBV30 with TRBJ2-1; a possible D gene is TRBD1 (5 bases). The germline CDR1 and CDR2 sequences are GTSNPN and SVGIG (reference sequence). CDR3 size: 17 residues. The V end was cut by 4 bases, the J end by 1 base, with 20 bases between. The CDR3 loop reads CAWIRGGAGRSYNEQFF. The CDR3, as DNA: TGTGCCTGGATAAGGGGTGGGGCAGGAAGGTCCTACAATGAGCAGTTCTTC.

This clone showed up just once. CDR3: CASSPGTSEGRGQFF. CDR3 coding DNA: TGTGCCAGCAGCCCCGGGACTAGCGAAGGTAGAGGGCAGTTCTTC. The chain is built from TRBV9 and TRBJ2-1, with 10 bases lining up with TRBD2. V lost 4 bases to trimming and J lost 12 bases; unmatched junction nucleotides: 13. The length of the CDR3 is 15 residues. Germline values: CDR1 SGDLS, CDR2 YYNGEE.

The chain recombines TRBV30 with TRBJ2-5; 9 bases are shared with TRBD2. This CDR3 region has 14 residues. Germline CDR1 GTSNPN, CDR2 SVGIG (reference sequence). The V gene end was trimmed by 0 bases and the J gene end by 2 bases; junction bases not matched to a gene: 1. The DNA for the CDR3 is TGTGCCTGGAGTGTCCTAGCGGGGCAAGAGACCCAGTACTTC. It encodes CAWSVLAGQETQYF.